This entry lists 6 T cell receptor beta chains sequenced from one sample in a study of naive and memory T cell subsets (dated by TCRdb to the late 2010s). Receptor libraries were prepared by 5' RACE. The sequencing machine was an Illumina MiSeq. For the blood and skin samples, reverse transcription of TCR RNA was done with SuperScript IV along with alpha and beta constant region primers. TCRdb reanalyzed the raw reads on its own, using fastp at Q25 for trimming and MiXCR for clone calling, and kept in-frame beta chains. Here each entry gathers all rows of one CDR3 protein and keeps the most common genes and DNA. The table for this sample lists over 25,000 distinct CDR3 sequences; approximately 20% of them were counted only once. The ten largest clones capture approximately 1.7% of the sample. For whole blood analysis, under 3 ml of peripheral blood was collected from healthy adult volunteers into Tempus tubes, and RNA was extracted following the manufacturer's instructions.

Every receptor here comes from a female donor in good health.

This clonotype was seen at least ten times. V is TRBV29-1 and J is TRBJ2-3; 8 bases fit TRBD2. The V gene's germline CDR1 is SQVTM and CDR2 ANQGSEA. J lost 8 bases, V lost 5 bases, and 6 bases had no gene match. The CDR3 has 12 residues. CDR3 DNA: TGCAGCGTTTATAGCGGGAAGGGTACGCAGTATTTT. Its translation: CSVYSGKGTQYF.

This clonotype was seen at least ten times. CDR3 residues: CSASTHSEQYF. In DNA, the CDR3 is TGCAGTGCTTCGACCCATTCCGAGCAGTACTTC. The rearrangement links TRBV20-1 to TRBJ2-7; D unresolved. The germline CDR1 and CDR2 sequences are DFQATT and SNEGSKA (reference sequence). The V gene lost 5 bases and the J gene lost 6 bases, with 11 bases spanning the gap. This CDR3 comprises 11 residues.

This clonotype ranks as medium-sized. This chain connects TRBV5-1 to TRBJ1-6, with D possibly matching TRBD1 (5 bases). CDR1 SGHRS and CDR2 YFSETQ come from the germline V gene. The CDR3 sequence is 16 residues long. With 3 bases removed from V and 5 bases from J, the gap between germline ends came to 15 bases. The CDR3 nucleotides are TGCGCCAGCAGCTCGGCCGGGACCGCAGATAATTCACCCCTCCACTTT. Protein: CASSSAGTADNSPLHF.

A few counts support this clonotype. The chain has TRBV15 and TRBJ2-1; D possibly corresponds to TRBD2 (6 bases). Germline loops: CDR1 LNHNV, CDR2 YYDKDF (reference sequence). V was cut by 0 bases and J by 9 bases, with 9 bases left in between. The CDR3 sequence is 13 residues long. The CDR3 region has the DNA TGTGCCACCAGCAGAGAAGAGGGAGGTGAGCAGTTCTTC. This translates into CATSREEGGEQFF.

The V and J genes are TRBV6-5 and TRBJ2-1; the D gene is possibly TRBD1 (6 bases). From germline, CDR1 is MNHEY and CDR2 SVGAGI. Between the trimmed V and J ends, which lost 8 bases and 2 bases, there was a span of 13 bases. This CDR3 region has 14 residues. Here the CDR3 reads CASRPGQPYNEQFF. CDR3 DNA sequence: TGTGCCAGCCGACCGGGACAACCCTACAATGAGCAGTTCTTC.

This clonotype was picked up a small number of times. The genes are TRBV6-5 and TRBJ2-1; 8 nucleotides align to TRBD2. There are 11 residues in the CDR3. V gave up 4 bases and J gave up 13 bases; unmatched junction bases: 3. CDR1 and CDR2 (germline): MNHEY, SVGAGI. The CDR3 sequence: CASSSGLAQFF. The CDR3 coding sequence is TGTGCCAGCAGTTCCGGACTAGCCCAGTTCTTC.